What follows are 12 T cell receptor beta chains derived from one specimen sequenced in a study of blood T cell repertoires in COVID-19. Here immunoSEQ multiplex PCR was the method, and the copy in TCRdb shows in-frame clones only, minus some. The table shows about 110,000 clones, with roughly 76% occurring only once. The material sequenced was peripheral blood. The receptors derive from an older woman with acute or convalescent COVID-19.

This chain joins TRBV6-1 and TRBJ2-1, with a weak D call TRBD2 (5 bases). Trimming shortened V by 3 bases and J by 5 bases, and 20 bases separated the two germline ends. Per the germline V gene, CDR1 is MNHNS and CDR2 is SASEGT. CDR3 size: 17 residues. This CDR3 is CASSDSGWSAVHNEQFF. Here the CDR3 DNA reads TGTGCCAGCAGTGATTCGGGGTGGTCAGCCGTCCACAATGAGCAGTTCTTC.

The rearrangement uses TRBV4-3 and TRBJ2-2, with 8 bases that match TRBD2. The germline gives CDR1 LGHNA, CDR2 YSLEER. V shed 2 bases and J 6 bases; nucleotides not matched to a gene: 2. The CDR3 is 14 amino acids. The CDR3 spells CASSQTGGPGELFF. CDR3 DNA sequence: TGCGCCAGCAGCCAAACGGGGGGGCCCGGGGAGCTGTTTTTT.

This clone was counted a single time. The CDR3 reads CASSLEVDRDEAFF. CDR3 bases: TGCGCCAGCAGCCTGGAAGTCGACAGGGATGAAGCTTTCTTT. This chain links TRBV5-1 with TRBJ1-1, with 7 bases matching TRBD1. The ends lost 4 bases at V and 7 bases at J; junction bases unmatched: 10. This CDR3 has 14 amino acids. Germline-derived CDR1 and CDR2 are SGHRS and YFSETQ.

V usage is TRBV6-2 or TRBV6-3 and J usage is TRBJ1-6; 10 nucleotides align to TRBD1. The CDR3 extends over 14 amino acids. The junction had 13 bases not matched to a gene; V was cut back by 6 bases and J by 17 bases. In germline, CDR1 is MNHEY, CDR2 SVGEGT. The CDR3 DNA reads as TGTGCCAGCAGCACCCCATCCGGGACAGGGGAGTTCCACTTT. This encodes CASSTPSGTGEFHF.

This chain connects TRBV28 to TRBJ2-1; D remains unclear. CDR1 is MDHEN, CDR2 SYDVKM, per germline. The CDR3 consists of 15 residues. Trimming left V 3 bases short and J 0 bases short, with 9 bases between. CDR3 coding DNA: TGTGCCAGCAGTTTGGTACAGAACTCCTACAATGAGCAGTTCTTC. Translated: CASSLVQNSYNEQFF.

The chain links TRBV10-3 to TRBJ2-2, with D tentatively TRBD1 (5 bases). Germline loops: CDR1 ENHRY, CDR2 SYGVKD. This CDR3 region has 13 residues. V lost 7 bases and J lost 0, with 6 bases in between. CDR3 DNA sequence: TGTGCCATCAAGGGGTCGAACACCGGGGAGCTGTTTTTT. Its translation is CAIKGSNTGELFF.

The chain links TRBV4-2 to TRBJ1-1, with 8 nucleotides matching TRBD1. Trimming took 0 bases from V and 9 from J; bases not matched to a gene: 6. Germline V gene sequence: CDR1 LGHNA, CDR2 YNFKEQ. The CDR3 runs 14 residues. CDR3: CASSQEDREAKAFF. The CDR3 coding sequence is TGTGCCAGCAGCCAAGAGGACAGGGAGGCCAAAGCTTTCTTT.

There are a few counts of this clone. The genes are TRBV7-8 and TRBJ1-2, with TRBD1 matching over 8 bases. The V segment lost 2 bases and the J segment 2 bases; nucleotides outside the gene matches: 4. CDR1 and CDR2 (germline): SGHVS, FQNEAQ. This CDR3 comprises 15 residues. CDR3 amino acids: CASSLSRDRNYGYTF. As DNA, the CDR3 is TGTGCCAGCAGCTTATCCCGGGACAGGAACTATGGCTACACCTTC.

V is TRBV11-2 and J is TRBJ1-1; D possibly corresponds to TRBD1 (6 bases). V was pared by 4 bases and J by 4 bases, with 19 bases between. The CDR3 spans 16 residues. The germline V gene has CDR1 SGHAT and CDR2 FQNNGV. In DNA, the CDR3 is TGTGCCAGCAGCTCCCGGGGGGCGACGGGCGGCACTGAAGCTTTCTTT. It translates to CASSSRGATGGTEAFF.

V gene TRBV28 combines with J gene TRBJ1-5; D is unclear. CDR1 and CDR2 (germline): MDHEN, SYDVKM. The CDR3 runs to 12 residues. The V end was cut by 7 bases, the J end by 4 bases, with 8 bases between. Here the CDR3 reads CASTMANQPQHF. DNA of the CDR3: TGTGCCAGCACCATGGCAAATCAGCCCCAGCATTTT.

V is TRBV13 and J is TRBJ2-1; 8 bases are a match to TRBD2. After removal of 0 bases from V and 2 bases from J, the junction contained 12 bases not matched to a gene. CDR1 is PRHDT, CDR2 FYEKMQ, per germline (reference sequence). This CDR3 is built from 19 residues. The CDR3 region is CASSLGRGSGGRPYNEQFF. CDR3 DNA: TGTGCCAGCAGCTTAGGTAGGGGATCGGGGGGGCGCCCCTACAATGAGCAGTTCTTC.

This sequence joins TRBV12-2 and TRBJ1-3; the table gives TRBD1 as D, unverified against the DNA. TRBV12-2 is flagged as a pseudogene. The CDR3 has 15 amino acids. DNA for the CDR3: TGTGCAAGTCGCCTCAGGACAGGCGTCCGAAACACCATATATTTT. Translation: CASRLRTGVRNTIYF.